This T cell receptor (beta chain) was captured in a study of shared clonotypes between healthy human individuals. Repertoires were generated with immunoSEQ multiplex PCR, while TCRdb's copy carries only in-frame clones and drops some. The table includes about 800,000 clones, 96% detected once. In the naive CD8 group, cells lacked CD45RO and were positively selected for CCR7, so terminally differentiated effector memory CD45RA+ cells were left out. Study-wide findings and caveats: The sharing of roughly 5% of naive CD4 clonotypes was seen across a handful of donors.

Worth noting for this clone: Its target is not known. Other DNA sequences in the same sample also yield this CDR3.

The CDR3 loop spans 14 amino acids. Trimming left V 1 base short and J 4 bases short, with 11 bases between. The germline V gene encodes CDR1 SGHAT and CDR2 FQNNGV. The sequenced sample consisted of naive CD8+ T cells sorted from blood. J is TRBJ2-7 and V is TRBV11-2, with D perhaps matching TRBD2 (6 bases). This clonotype originated in a man aged 30-40 years in good health. The CDR3 DNA reads TGTGCCAGCAGCTTAGCGGGAGTGGGGTACGAGCAGTACTTC. Its protein is CASSLAGVGYEQYF.